This passage covers 20 T cell receptor beta chains from one sample sequenced in a study of blood T cells in healthy people across ages. A second PCR of about 7 to 12 cycles used a sample-barcoded 5' primer and a J-beta primer mix. TCRdb independently ran MiXCR on the 5' RACE reads; one entry per CDR3 protein. This sample yields about 1.4 million distinct CDR3 sequences, of which approximately 60% are seen a single time; under 8.5% belongs to the top ten. Sequencing was done on a sample of blood. These receptors all come from a young man in good health.

This clonotype has only a few counts. One end of the junction fails to match germline, which may point to a read error. J is TRBJ2-5 and V is TRBV7-7; 8 positions match TRBD2. CDR1 is SSHAT and CDR2 is FNYEAQ in the germline V gene (reference sequence). CDR3 length: 18 amino acids. The CDR3 DNA sequence: TGTGCTAGCAGCTTAGCAAGAGGCGGGGGGACCAACCAAGAGACCCAGTACTTC. Its protein product is CASSLARGGGTNQETQYF.

V and J are TRBV27 and TRBJ2-1, with 7 bases that match TRBD1. The germline V gene has CDR1 MNHEY and CDR2 SMNVEV (reference sequence). This CDR3 has 12 residues. V shed 6 bases, J shed 14 bases, and the junction held 10 bases outside the gene matches. CDR3 DNA: TGTGCCAGCAGCTTGGTCGGGGACAGAGAGTTCTTC. Residues: CASSLVGDREFF.

This clonotype showed up just a few times. CDR3 region: CASSLVLAGSSTDTQYF. The CDR3 DNA reads TGTGCCAGCAGTTTGGTACTAGCGGGCTCTAGCACAGATACGCAGTATTTT. The rearrangement links TRBV12-3 or TRBV12-4 to TRBJ2-3; the match to TRBD2 covers 9 bases. The J segment lost 0 bases and the V segment lost 3 bases, leaving 7 bases of the junction unmatched. This CDR3 comprises 17 residues.

The chain uses TRBV4-2 and TRBJ2-4; 10 nucleotides agree with TRBD2. The better agreement between TRBJ2-7 and the DNA end casts doubt on the J call. Per the germline V gene, CDR1 is LGHNA and CDR2 is YNFKEQ. This CDR3 is built from 17 residues. The DNA for the CDR3 is TGTGCCAGCAGCCAAGAGGGACTAGCGATAAGCTCCTACGAGCAGTACTTC. It encodes CASSQEGLAISSYEQYF.

The table lists this clonotype with a count of one. At one end, the junction sequence differs from germline, possibly due to a read error. J is TRBJ1-2 and V is TRBV5-1; D not certain. The CDR3 has 14 amino acids. CDR1 SGHRS and CDR2 YFSETQ come from the germline V gene. CDR3 nucleotides: TGCGCCAGCAGCTTGGATGTCAGCCTCTATGGCAACACCTTC. The encoded protein is CASSLDVSLYGNTF.

Only a few counts were recorded for this clonotype. The V and J genes are TRBV12-3 or TRBV12-4 and TRBJ2-1; 7 bases align to TRBD1. This CDR3 is 12 amino acids long. V lost 6 bases to trimming and J lost 9 bases; unmatched junction nucleotides: 5. CDR3 nucleotides: TGTGCCAGCAGCCGGAACAGGGGTGAGCAGTTCTTC. It is translated as CASSRNRGEQFF.

The CDR3 spells CASSLSWSLGVKETQYF. As DNA, the CDR3 is TGTGCCAGCAGTTTATCCTGGAGTCTGGGAGTAAAAGAGACCCAGTACTTC. The chain employs TRBV28 and TRBJ2-5; perhaps TRBD2 as D (5 bases). The CDR3 sequence is 17 residues long. The germline V gene has CDR1 MDHEN and CDR2 SYDVKM. V gave up 1 base and J gave up 3 bases, with 18 bases separating them.

The V call is TRBV6-5, the J call TRBJ2-5; a possible D gene is TRBD1 (5 bases). From germline, CDR1 is MNHEY and CDR2 SVGAGI. V lost 2 bases and J lost 11, with 9 bases in between. The CDR3 consists of 11 residues. The CDR3 sequence is CASSYRGEQYF. CDR3 sequence (DNA): TGTGCCAGCAGTTACAGGGGTGAGCAGTACTTC.

The chain has TRBV20-1 and TRBJ2-1; D may be TRBD1 or TRBD2 (5 bases each). The CDR3 runs 13 residues. The germline V and J ends were trimmed by 1 base and 10 bases, with 14 bases remaining between them. The germline gives CDR1 DFQATT, CDR2 SNEGSKA (reference sequence). The CDR3 here is CSARVGEWREQFF. In DNA, the CDR3 is TGCAGTGCTAGAGTGGGGGAGTGGAGGGAGCAGTTCTTC.

The table lists this clonotype with a few counts. V gene TRBV4-1 combines with J gene TRBJ2-7, with D possibly being TRBD2 (5 bases). Trimming removed 1 base at V and 6 bases at J, with 16 bases between. CDR1 and CDR2 from the germline V gene are MGHRA and YSYEKL. This CDR3 is built from 15 residues. In nucleotides, the CDR3 is TGCGCCAGCAGCCAAGTCGTTCCTAGCACGAGCGAGCAGTACTTC. This encodes CASSQVVPSTSEQYF.

The sample holds one count of this clonotype. One end of the junction varies from germline; a read error may be responsible. This chain connects TRBV7-9 to TRBJ2-2, with D possibly TRBD2 on 6 matching bases. CDR1 SEHNR and CDR2 FQNEAQ come from the germline V gene (reference sequence). This CDR3 has 16 amino acids. The CDR3 spells CTSSPRSVLASGELFF. The CDR3 DNA is TGTACCAGCAGCCCACGGTCCGTACTAGCATCCGGGGAGCTGTTTTTT.

The chain is built from TRBV5-1 and TRBJ1-2; D is perhaps TRBD1 (6 bases). V lost 3 bases, J lost 6 bases, and 15 bases lay in between. Germline CDR1 reads SGHRS; CDR2 reads YFSETQ. CDR3 length equals 14 residues. The CDR3, as DNA: TGCGCCAGCAGCTCAGGACAGATACAGGATGGCTACACCTTC. Translating gives CASSSGQIQDGYTF.

This clonotype has at least ten counts. This chain joins TRBV28 and TRBJ2-7; TRBD1 agrees at 7 bases. J lost 7 bases, V lost 6 bases, and 6 bases had no gene match. The CDR3 has 12 amino acids. CDR1 MDHEN and CDR2 SYDVKM come from the germline V gene. The CDR3 spells CASRGQPREQYF. DNA for the CDR3: TGTGCCAGCAGGGGACAGCCGAGGGAGCAGTACTTC.

The rearrangement joins TRBV7-6 to TRBJ2-4, with 9 nucleotides matching TRBD1. Near its end, the DNA agrees better with TRBJ2-7, so the J call may be wrong. The CDR3 extends over 16 amino acids. The germline gives CDR1 SGHVS, CDR2 FNYEAQ. The CDR3, as DNA: TGTGCCAGCAGCTTACAGACCACAGGGGGCTTATACGAGCAGTACTTC. The encoded protein is CASSLQTTGGLYEQYF.

This clonotype was counted between two and nine times. The gene calls are TRBV6-5 and TRBJ1-4, with unresolved D. The V gene lost 6 bases and the J gene lost 11 bases, with 19 bases spanning the gap. The germline V gene encodes CDR1 MNHEY and CDR2 SVGAGI. The CDR3 has 14 amino acids. Here the CDR3 reads CASRVEPLIGKLFF. The CDR3 nucleotides read TGTGCCAGCAGAGTCGAACCCCTAATAGGGAAACTGTTTTTT.

This clonotype occurred a few times. The J gene is TRBJ2-1, the V gene TRBV29-1; 8 nucleotides match TRBD1. Germline CDR1 is SQVTM and CDR2 is ANQGSEA. The CDR3 spans 12 residues. The trim removed 7 bases at V and 8 bases at J, leaving 7 bases unmatched. The CDR3 loop reads CSGLRQGYEQFF. CDR3 in DNA: TGCAGCGGCTTAAGACAGGGGTATGAGCAGTTCTTC.

The sample holds many counts of this clonotype. The V and J genes are TRBV20-1 and TRBJ2-7; D gene uncertain. Germline V gives CDR1 DFQATT, CDR2 SNEGSKA (reference sequence). V lost 3 bases, J lost 0 bases, and 6 bases lay in between. The CDR3 length is 12 residues. The CDR3 region is CSASPDSYEQYF. DNA for the CDR3: TGCAGTGCTAGCCCCGACTCCTACGAGCAGTACTTC.

V usage is TRBV24-1 and J usage is TRBJ2-1, with D perhaps TRBD1 (5 bases). CDR3 length: 15 amino acids. V was trimmed by 5 bases and J by 1 base, leaving 11 bases between them. The germline gives CDR1 KGHDR, CDR2 SFDVKD. The CDR3 region is CATSAAKGSYNEQFF. In DNA, the CDR3 is TGTGCCACCAGTGCCGCGAAGGGGTCCTACAATGAGCAGTTCTTC.

The rearrangement uses TRBV6-2 or TRBV6-3 and TRBJ2-1; 7 nucleotides line up with TRBD2. Looked up from germline, CDR1 is MNHEY and CDR2 is SVGEGT. The V and J ends lost 6 bases and 4 bases, in that order; junction bases with no gene match: 15. The CDR3 has 17 residues. The CDR3 nucleotides read TGTGCCAGCAGGGAAACTAGACTGGGACTACAATACAATGAGCAGTTCTTC. Protein product: CASRETRLGLQYNEQFF.

Concerning this clonotype itself: A junction boundary mismatches the germline segment, possibly from a read error. V usage is TRBV7-7 and J usage is TRBJ2-2; maybe TRBD2 (6 bases). From germline, CDR1 is SSHAT and CDR2 FNYEAQ (reference sequence). CDR3 length: 16 residues. The CDR3 loop reads CASSPLAGTRSGELFF. The CDR3 nucleotides read TGTGCTAGCAGCCCCCTCGCGGGAACACGTTCCGGGGAGCTGTTTTTT.